Listed here are 6 T cell receptor beta chains from one sample, sequenced in a study of CD8 T cells in Susac syndrome. cDNA came from about 0.46 to 1 ug RNA primed by random hexamers. TCRdb independently ran MiXCR on the immunoSEQ multiplex PCR reads; one entry per CDR3 protein. The table lists a few hundred thousand distinct CDR3 sequences, approximately 90% of them singletons. The sample taken for sequencing was CD4+ T cells from PBMCs. These receptors were taken from a human donor with multiple sclerosis.

CDR3 bases: TGTGCCAGCAGCACGGGACTAGCGGGAGGGCCGGGTACGCAGTATTTT. Translated: CASSTGLAGGPGTQYF. V gene TRBV7-3 combines with J gene TRBJ2-3; TRBD2 aligns across 16 bases. Germline values: CDR1 SGHTA, CDR2 FQGTGA. V was clipped by 5 bases and J by 8 bases; unmatched bases: 7. This CDR3 region has 16 residues.

The rearrangement links TRBV28 to TRBJ2-1; 7 bases line up with TRBD1. The CDR3 is 13 amino acids. Germline V gene sequence: CDR1 MDHEN, CDR2 SYDVKM. The V segment lost 4 bases and the J segment 13 bases; nucleotides outside the gene matches: 10. The CDR3 DNA reads as TGTGCCAGCAGTTCTCCAACGACAGGGCCACAGTTCTTC. Amino acids: CASSSPTTGPQFF.

The chain employs TRBV20-1 and TRBJ2-7; D ambiguous. CDR3 length equals 11 residues. V lost 6 bases to trimming and J lost 6 bases, with 12 bases between them. Per germline, CDR1 DFQATT and CDR2 SNEGSKA (reference sequence). The CDR3 here is CSANQAGEQYF. The CDR3 DNA follows: TGCAGTGCCAATCAAGCAGGCGAGCAGTACTTC.

The chain employs TRBV4-1 and TRBJ2-2; D is unclear. The germline gives CDR1 MGHRA, CDR2 YSYEKL. V lost 4 bases, J lost 1 base, and 16 bases lay in between. The CDR3 has 17 amino acids. The CDR3 coding sequence is TGCGCCAGCAGCCCCGGTGGAGCACTCAAGAACACCGGGGAGCTGTTTTTT. It codes for CASSPGGALKNTGELFF.

The chain has TRBV5-1 and TRBJ1-6; a possible D gene is TRBD1 (5 bases). With 3 bases removed from V and 5 bases from J, the gap between germline ends came to 12 bases. The CDR3 is made up of 15 amino acids. Germline V gene sequence: CDR1 SGHRS, CDR2 YFSETQ. The CDR3 DNA sequence: TGCGCCAGCAGCTCTACAAGGGGAAATAATTCACCCCTCCACTTT. Amino acids: CASSSTRGNNSPLHF.

J is TRBJ1-1 and V is TRBV20-1; D call uncertain. There are 14 residues in the CDR3. Germline V gene sequence: CDR1 DFQATT, CDR2 SNEGSKA (reference sequence). V dropped 5 bases and J dropped 2 bases, with 15 bases sitting between them. The CDR3: CSASRPLPNTEAFF. In nucleotides, the CDR3 is TGCAGTGCTTCCAGACCGCTACCTAACACTGAAGCTTTCTTT.